A single sample is the source of the 24 T cell receptor beta chains below, sequenced in a study of blood T cell repertoires in COVID-19. Generated by immunoSEQ multiplex PCR, the TCRdb table keeps only in-frame clones and is missing some. The repertoire holds about 210,000 clones, with roughly 80% as singletons. The sequenced sample was peripheral blood. These receptors were obtained from a woman of 80 years or more with COVID-19, enrolled during active disease.

The V gene is TRBV6-1, the J gene TRBJ2-1; D not resolved. The length of the CDR3 is 14 residues. V dropped 3 bases and J dropped 1 base, with 7 bases sitting between them. Germline CDR1 MNHNS, CDR2 SASEGT. CDR3 amino acids: CASSDFQSYNEQFF. As DNA, the CDR3 is TGTGCCAGCAGTGATTTCCAGTCCTACAATGAGCAGTTCTTC.

There are a few counts of this clone. The V call is TRBV28, the J call TRBJ2-7, with TRBD2 identical over 14 bases. The junction had 6 bases not matched to a gene; V was cut back by 8 bases and J by 0 bases. This CDR3 is 16 amino acids long. Per the germline V gene, CDR1 is MDHEN and CDR2 is SYDVKM. CDR3 coding DNA: TGTGCCAGCTTGACTAGCGGGGGGGTCCCCTCCTACGAGCAGTACTTC. Translation: CASLTSGGVPSYEQYF.

Here the CDR3 reads CASRETTGGNTGELFF. CDR3 coding DNA: TGTGCCAGCAGAGAGACGACAGGGGGCAACACCGGGGAGCTGTTTTTT. The chain links TRBV5-8 to TRBJ2-2, with 10 nucleotides matching TRBD1. CDR3 length: 16 amino acids. Germline V lookup: CDR1 SGHTS, CDR2 YDEGEE. Trimming removed 5 bases from V and 2 bases from J; junction bases left unmatched: 6.

In its sample, this clone was seen once. The CDR3 nucleotides are TGTGCCAGCAGTAAATACGGACAGGCGAACACCGGGGAGCTGTTTTTT. It yields the protein CASSKYGQANTGELFF. V and J are TRBV7-3 and TRBJ2-2; 7 nucleotides line up with TRBD1. This CDR3 has 16 residues. The germline gives CDR1 SGHTA, CDR2 FQGTGA. The ends lost 6 bases at V and 0 bases at J; junction bases unmatched: 7.

This chain links TRBV18 with TRBJ1-2, with TRBD1 matching 10 bases. The germline CDR1 and CDR2 sequences are KGHSH and LQKENI. This CDR3 contains 17 residues. With V trimmed by 3 bases and J by 2 bases, 9 bases remained unmatched. The CDR3 DNA follows: TGTGCCAGCTCACCCCCTAGCGGGACAGGGGCCAACTATGGCTACACCTTC. Translated: CASSPPSGTGANYGYTF. The full variable domain, its missing parts supplied by reference TRBV18 and TRBJ1-2, is NAGVMQNPRHLVRRRGQEARLRCSPMKGHSHVYWYRQLPEEGLKFMVYLQKENIIDESGMPKERFSAEFPKEGPSILRIQQVVRGDSAAYFCASSPPSGTGANYGYTFGSGTRLTVV.

The CDR3 is CASSSLGTAPGGYTF. For the CDR3, the DNA is TGTGCCAGCAGCTCATTAGGGACAGCCCCGGGGGGCTACACCTTC. V gene TRBV7-8 combines with J gene TRBJ1-2; 7 bases line up with TRBD1. V shed 4 bases and J 8 bases; nucleotides not matched to a gene: 13. This CDR3 region has 15 residues. The germline V gene encodes CDR1 SGHVS and CDR2 FQNEAQ.

On this clone itself: Additional DNA sequences in this sample encode the identical CDR3. The chain employs TRBV5-1 and TRBJ2-1; 7 bases match TRBD1. The junction had 2 bases not matched to a gene; V was cut back by 0 bases and J by 2 bases. The CDR3 covers 15 residues. The germline gives CDR1 SGHRS, CDR2 YFSETQ. The CDR3 coding sequence is TGCGCCAGCAGCTTGGAGGGGGCACCCTACAATGAGCAGTTCTTC. It is translated as CASSLEGAPYNEQFF.

The chain employs TRBV27 and TRBJ2-1; TRBD2 matches 14 bases. V shed 6 bases, J shed 2 bases, and the junction held 0 bases outside the gene matches. CDR1 is MNHEY, CDR2 SMNVEV, per germline (reference sequence). The CDR3 consists of 15 residues. For the CDR3, the DNA is TGTGCCAGCAGGACTAGCGGGGGGGCCTACAATGAGCAGTTCTTC. Amino acids: CASRTSGGAYNEQFF.

The chain recombines TRBV11-1 with TRBJ2-3; 7 positions match TRBD2. Germline V gives CDR1 SGHAT, CDR2 FQDESV (reference sequence). This CDR3 is 15 amino acids long. Trimming took 4 bases from V and 6 from J; bases not matched to a gene: 10. CDR3 region: CASSSHSTSPDTQYF. The CDR3 DNA reads TGTGCCAGCAGCTCTCACTCGACTAGCCCGGATACGCAGTATTTT.

The chain has TRBV4-2 and TRBJ1-5; D gene unclear. Per germline, CDR1 LGHNA and CDR2 YNFKEQ. V was pared by 1 base and J by 3 bases, with 7 bases between. The CDR3 length is 14 residues. The CDR3 region is CASSQGTVNQPQHF. For the CDR3, the DNA is TGTGCCAGCAGCCAAGGAACAGTCAATCAGCCCCAGCATTTT.

The chain has TRBV5-8 and TRBJ2-5; D gene unclear. The length of the CDR3 is 14 residues. Between the trimmed V and J ends, which lost 0 bases and 2 bases, there was a span of 8 bases. Germline CDR1 reads SGHTS; CDR2 reads YDEGEE. CDR3 in DNA: TGTGCCAGCAGCTTGGGCGAGAGACAAGAGACCCAGTACTTC. Translating gives CASSLGERQETQYF.

This clone was observed a few times. V and J are TRBV27 and TRBJ1-3; perhaps TRBD1 as D (5 bases). Germline V CDR1 and CDR2: MNHEY, SMNVEV (reference sequence). The CDR3 contains 14 residues. The V and J ends lost 4 bases and 0 bases respectively, with 7 bases between them. CDR3: CASSSRVSGNTIYF. The CDR3 coding sequence is TGTGCCAGCAGTTCCAGGGTCTCTGGAAACACCATATATTTT.

The rearrangement joins TRBV3-1 (or the pseudogene TRBV3-2) to TRBJ2-2; 7 nucleotides agree with TRBD2. The CDR3 is 14 amino acids. Trimming removed 5 bases from V and 6 bases from J; junction bases left unmatched: 6. Germline CDR1 LGHDT, CDR2 YNNKEL (reference sequence). The CDR3 nucleotides are TGTGCCAGCAGCTTCCGACTAGCCCCCGGGGAGCTGTTTTTT. Protein sequence: CASSFRLAPGELFF.

The V call is TRBV19, the J call TRBJ1-4; TRBD1 agrees at 10 bases. This CDR3 is 16 amino acids long. Germline-derived CDR1 and CDR2 are LNHDA and SQIVND (reference sequence). V dropped 5 bases and J dropped 0; count of bases not matched to a gene: 3. The CDR3 region is CASSATGGATNEKLFF. CDR3 coding DNA: TGTGCCAGTAGTGCGACAGGGGGCGCAACTAATGAAAAACTGTTTTTT.

The rearrangement uses TRBV12-3 or TRBV12-4 and TRBJ2-7; possibly TRBD2 for D (6 bases). V lost 6 bases to trimming and J lost 6 bases, with 12 bases between them. The length of the CDR3 is 12 residues. The CDR3 nucleotides read TGTGCCAGCAGCCGCACCGGGGGCGAGCAGTACTTC. This codes for CASSRTGGEQYF.

J is TRBJ2-7 and V is TRBV7-9, with TRBD1 as a possible D gene (6 bases). Germline V gives CDR1 SEHNR, CDR2 FQNEAQ (reference sequence). The CDR3 is 13 amino acids. V lost 8 bases and J lost 5, with 16 bases in between. In DNA, the CDR3 is TGTGCCAGCGGACAACAGGGTATTAACGAGCAGTACGTC. Translation gives CASGQQGINEQYV.

The chain links TRBV5-1 to TRBJ2-2; a possible D gene is TRBD2 (6 bases). Trimming shortened V by 4 bases and J by 5 bases, and 15 bases separated the two germline ends. The germline gives CDR1 SGHRS, CDR2 YFSETQ. CDR3 size: 15 residues. The CDR3 sequence is CASSGGTVGTGELFF. DNA of the CDR3: TGCGCCAGCAGCGGCGGGACGGTTGGAACCGGGGAGCTGTTTTTT.

The chain is built from TRBV13 and TRBJ2-1; D is perhaps TRBD2 (7 bases). Germline values: CDR1 PRHDT, CDR2 FYEKMQ (reference sequence). This CDR3 is built from 16 residues. V was cut by 4 bases and J by 2 bases, with 15 bases left in between. The CDR3: CASSWSLGGAYNEQFF. The CDR3 DNA reads as TGTGCCAGCAGCTGGTCGCTAGGGGGGGCCTACAATGAGCAGTTCTTC.

This clone is a singleton in its sample. The chain is built from TRBV6-5 and TRBJ2-5, with 13 bases aligning to TRBD2. Germline V gene lookup returns CDR1 MNHEY and CDR2 SVGAGI. Germline trimming cut 5 bases from V and 4 bases from J; bases unmatched to any gene: 4. This CDR3 comprises 15 residues. The chain's CDR3 is CASSRLAGGRETQYF. The CDR3 DNA reads as TGTGCCAGCAGTCGACTAGCGGGGGGAAGAGAGACCCAGTACTTC.

The CDR3 protein is CATSAPVGSTYEQYF. CDR3 nucleotides: TGTGCCACCAGTGCCCCAGTGGGCTCCACCTACGAGCAGTACTTC. The V gene is TRBV24-1, the J gene TRBJ2-7; no firm D call. V lost 5 bases, J lost 2 bases, and 15 bases lay in between. The CDR3 runs to 15 residues. In germline, CDR1 is KGHDR, CDR2 SFDVKD.

This chain uses TRBV6-5 with TRBJ1-2, with 8 bases lining up with TRBD1. This CDR3 has 14 residues. V gave up 5 bases and J gave up 3 bases; unmatched junction bases: 5. Germline V gene sequence: CDR1 MNHEY, CDR2 SVGAGI. CDR3 amino acids: CASSPTTGDYGYTF. The CDR3 region has the DNA TGTGCCAGCAGTCCAACGACAGGGGACTATGGCTACACCTTC.

The chain is built from TRBV10-3 and TRBJ1-5, with a tentative D call TRBD1 (5 bases). Germline CDR1 and CDR2: ENHRY and SYGVKD. Trimming shortened V by 9 bases and J by 7 bases, and 16 bases separated the two germline ends. CDR3 size: 13 residues. CDR3 bases: TGTGCCATGAGCCCGGGGGGTGGGCAGCCCCAGCATTTT. Translation: CAMSPGGGQPQHF.

This rearrangement joins TRBV5-1 to TRBJ2-5, with D possibly being TRBD2 (6 bases). Germline loops: CDR1 SGHRS, CDR2 YFSETQ. Between the trimmed V and J ends, which lost 0 bases and 5 bases, there was a span of 11 bases. The CDR3 is made up of 14 amino acids. CDR3 DNA: TGCGCCAGCAGCTTGGGGAGGGCAGGTGAGACCCAGTACTTC. This encodes CASSLGRAGETQYF.

This chain links TRBV10-3 with TRBJ1-5, with 10 bases aligning to TRBD1. This CDR3 region has 15 residues. Looked up from germline, CDR1 is ENHRY and CDR2 is SYGVKD. Trimming cost V 4 bases and J 4 bases; bases outside gene matches: 4. The CDR3 loop reads CAISAAGQGNQPQHF. As DNA, the CDR3 is TGTGCCATCAGTGCCGCGGGACAGGGGAATCAGCCCCAGCATTTT.